Listed below are T cell receptor beta chains from one sample, sequenced in a study of cytomegalovirus exposure and HLA in healthy donors. TCRdb's copy holds only in-frame clones and misses some; the assay was immunoSEQ multiplex PCR. The sample consists of under 140,000 clones, over 65% of them appearing once. The material sequenced was PBMCs. The receptors shown here come from a woman in her twenties or thirties in good health and CMV-seronegative. Each CDR3 is given with its conserved first and last residue. D genes are given only for firm matches. Size values are once, few and many counts, or a class for expanded clones, and some rows have none.

d_call j_call cdr3_length clone_size v_call cdr3_nt cdr3_aa
- TRBJ2-2 14 - TRBV7-7 TGTGCTAGCAGCCCACAGACACCTACCGGGGAGCTGTTTTTT CASSPQTPTGELFF
TRBD2 TRBJ2-1 16 - TRBV4-2 TGTGCCAGCAGCCAGGAGACTAGCGGGGGGGGAGCGGAGCAGTTCTTC CASSQETSGGGAEQFF
- TRBJ1-5 16 - TRBV6-1 TGTGCCAGCAGTGAAGCGCTTCTGACTGCTAATCAGCCCCAGCATTTT CASSEALLTANQPQHF
TRBD2 TRBJ2-3 17 - TRBV13 TGTGCCAGCAGCTTAGCCCCCGTAGCGGGAGGCACAGATACGCAGTATTTT CASSLAPVAGGTDTQYF
- TRBJ2-5 13 once TRBV30 TGTGCCTGGGAAAGGTGGGGGCTTGAGACCCAGTACTTC CAWERWGLETQYF
- TRBJ2-2 14 - TRBV5-1 TGCGCCAGCAGCTTGGTCGGGAACACCGGGGAGCTGTTTTTT CASSLVGNTGELFF
TRBD1 TRBJ2-7 14 few TRBV28 TGTGCCAGCAGTGGACAGGGGACGAACTACGAGCAGTACTTC CASSGQGTNYEQYF
TRBD1 TRBJ2-3 15 - TRBV6-5 TGTGCCAGCAGCGTTCGACAGGGGACTACAGATACGCAGTATTTT CASSVRQGTTDTQYF
- TRBJ2-3 14 - TRBV30 TGTGCCTGGAGCCTCGGGTCTAGCACAGATACGCAGTATTTT CAWSLGSSTDTQYF
TRBD1 TRBJ1-2 16 - TRBV7-6 TGTGCCAGCAGCTTAAGGCCACAACAGGGGAGCCATGGCTACACCTTC CASSLRPQQGSHGYTF
- TRBJ1-2 14 - TRBV4-1 TGCGCCAGCAGCCAAGACAGCCTTGGGGGGGGCTACACCTTC CASSQDSLGGGYTF
- TRBJ1-5 13 - TRBV29-1 TGCAGCGTACCCACATCTAGCAATCAGCCCCAGCATTTT CSVPTSSNQPQHF
- TRBJ2-1 12 - TRBV7-2 TGTGCCAGCAGCTTTACAGCCGATGAGCAGTTCTTC CASSFTADEQFF
- TRBJ1-2 10 few TRBV20-1 TGCAGTGCTATCGACTATGGCTACACCTTC CSAIDYGYTF
- TRBJ1-1 17 - TRBV9 TGTGCCAGCAGCGTAGGGGCAGGGAAAGCCATGAACACTGAAGCTTTCTTT CASSVGAGKAMNTEAFF
TRBD2 TRBJ2-7 15 - TRBV10-3 TGTGCCATCAGTGAGATGGGGACTAGCGGGGAAGAGCAGTACTTC CAISEMGTSGEEQYF
- TRBJ2-1 15 - TRBV6-4 TGTGCCAGCAGTGACTCCGGGCGGTCGGGAGTTGGGCAGTTCTTC CASSDSGRSGVGQFF
- TRBJ2-7 16 - TRBV28 TGTGCCAGCAGTTTTCCCCGGCAGGGGGGACTCCTAGAGCAGTACTTC CASSFPRQGGLLEQYF
TRBD2 TRBJ2-5 14 - TRBV7-3 TGTGCCAGCAGCTTTAGCGGGAGCAGAGAGACCCAGTACTTC CASSFSGSRETQYF
- TRBJ2-6 13 few TRBV9 TGTGCCAGCAGAGGGGTGGGGGCCAACGTCCTGACTTTC CASRGVGANVLTF